The present TCR beta chain was sequenced within a study of control samples from healthy donors and cancer patients. This clone has more than one count but fewer than ten. Data came from immunoSEQ multiplex PCR; TCRdb stores just in-frame clones and leaves some out. This sample carries about 120,000 clones, around nine tenths of them seen once, and the ten largest clones take 9% to 13%. The CDR3 loop spans 13 amino acids. Trimming took off 6 bases at V and 5 bases at J, with 11 bases between the two ends. Germline V gene lookup returns CDR1 SNHLY and CDR2 FYNNEI. The sequence was collected from a man aged 25 to 40 in good health. The sequencing input was blood. The J gene is TRBJ1-5, the V gene TRBV2; D gene unclear. The CDR3, as DNA: TGTGCCAGCAGACTTTGGGGTGATCAGCCCCAGCATTTT. Amino acid sequence: CASRLWGDQPQHF.